These T cell receptor beta chains were read from a single sample in a study of cytomegalovirus exposure and HLA in healthy donors. Sequencing used immunoSEQ multiplex PCR; TCRdb keeps in-frame clones, though not all of them. The data show around 99,000 clones, 65% to 85% seen once. The sample comprised PBMCs. Receptor source: a man aged 35 to 55 in good health and CMV-seronegative. The CDR3 runs from the conserved cysteine through the conserved F or W.

V: TRBV10-2; J: TRBJ2-7; CDR3: CASRDTSLGQGNEQYF
V: TRBV18; J: TRBJ1-5; CDR3: CASSHPGNNQPQHF
V: TRBV30; J: TRBJ1-2; CDR3: CAWSAPPGIGYTF
V: TRBV11-2; J: TRBJ2-7; CDR3: CASSPEAGGGYEQYF
V: TRBV6-5; J: TRBJ2-7; CDR3: CASSYTGTYEQYF
V: TRBV5-1; J: TRBJ2-7; CDR3: CASSPTRGGFEQYF
V: TRBV4-1; J: TRBJ1-4; CDR3: CASSHGGREEKLFF
V: TRBV19; J: TRBJ2-3; CDR3: CASSHLGTSGRGDTQYF
V: TRBV5-8; J: TRBJ2-2; CDR3: CASSVIASGATGELFF
V: TRBV27; J: TRBJ2-7; CDR3: CASSLRGIYEQYF
V: TRBV2; J: TRBJ2-1; CDR3: CASSDLEQFF
V: TRBV27; J: TRBJ1-2; CDR3: CASSPPGQGIYGYTF
V: TRBV5-4; J: TRBJ1-6; CDR3: CASSLPGGSPLHF
V: TRBV30; J: TRBJ1-1; CDR3: CAWSETGFYTEAFF
V: TRBV2; J: TRBJ2-1; CDR3: CASKLHNEQFF
V: TRBV28; J: TRBJ2-1; CDR3: CASSLLGTGDNEQFF
V: TRBV25-1; J: TRBJ2-2; CDR3: CASSEHRNTGELFF
V: TRBV10-3; J: TRBJ2-2; CDR3: CAISQGQYGGELFF
V: TRBV6-5; J: TRBJ1-1; CDR3: CASKTGPWAFF
V: TRBV18; J: TRBJ1-6; CDR3: CASSPNSGGSSPLHF
V: TRBV18; J: TRBJ1-2; CDR3: CASSPAGNYGYTF
V: TRBV10-2; J: TRBJ2-1; CDR3: CASGEAGGGSEQFF
V: TRBV28; J: TRBJ2-5; CDR3: CASSLWRSKTSQETQYF
V: TRBV13; J: TRBJ2-7; CDR3: CASSSGAQPYKQYF
V: TRBV2; J: TRBJ2-3; CDR3: CASSEARGLDTQYF
V: TRBV7-9; J: TRBJ2-5; CDR3: CASSLASHTRGQETQYF
V: TRBV7-9; J: TRBJ2-1; CDR3: CASSSAGLDRIKNEQFF
V: TRBV4-1; J: TRBJ2-7; CDR3: CASSQDVQGPISYEQYF
V: TRBV27; J: TRBJ2-3; CDR3: CASSSGGPRTDTQYF
V: TRBV30; J: TRBJ1-1; CDR3: CAWSVAGQGIGAFF
V: TRBV5-1; J: TRBJ2-1; CDR3: CASSTNRERYDEQFF
V: TRBV7-2; J: TRBJ2-3; CDR3: CASSLGGGRTDTQYF